Sequencing of this T cell receptor beta chain was carried out in a study of blood T cell repertoires in COVID-19. Libraries were prepared by immunoSEQ multiplex PCR; TCRdb keeps only in-frame clonotypes and omits some of them. The data show about 300,000 clones, nearly 90% seen once. The material sequenced was peripheral blood. This sequence was found in a woman aged 25 to 45 with COVID-19, enrolled during active disease.

CDR3 in amino acids: CAISPTGVEGNEQFF. The CDR3 DNA follows: TGTGCCATTTCACCGACAGGGGTCGAGGGCAATGAGCAGTTCTTC. The chain uses TRBV10-3 and TRBJ2-1, with 8 bases identical to TRBD1. CDR1 and CDR2 (germline): ENHRY, SYGVKD. V shed 9 bases, J shed 6 bases, and the junction held 13 bases outside the gene matches. The CDR3 runs 15 residues.